The TCR beta chain described here comes from a study of CD8+ T cells in alopecia areata. Study as a whole: Treatment of the treated patients consisted of oral tofacitinib, 5 to 10 mg twice daily.

Germline assignment: CDR1 MNHEY and CDR2 SVGAGI. V was trimmed by 5 bases and J by 5 bases, leaving 13 bases between them. This CDR3 spans 14 amino acids. Sequencing relied on a cDNA template that was reverse transcribed from extracted RNA. Method: immunoSEQ multiplex PCR; TCRdb's copy keeps in-frame clones and lacks some. The sample lists 150,000 to 200,000 clones, around 60% occurring once. Treatment of the sample: oral pan-JAK inhibitor, 5-10 mg twice daily. Lesional scalp punch biopsies and peripheral blood were collected from alopecia areata patients. In its sample, this clone was seen a few times. What it binds is not known. Study-wide results and limits: Tofacitinib delivered significant drops in scalp clonality and in expanded CD8+ clones among the top 100.

The specimen comprised CD8+ T cells sorted from blood, sampled at week 24, from a patient treated with tofacitinib. The chain is built from TRBV6-5 and TRBJ1-5; maybe TRBD1 (6 bases). The TCR sequence derives from a human donor with alopecia areata. The CDR3, as DNA: TGTGCCAGCAGTAAACAGGGAAGGTATCAGCCCCAGCATTTT. Encoded protein: CASSKQGRYQPQHF.